A single TCR beta chain is shown here with its context. Its specific antigen is unknown. No much larger clonotype is one base removed from it; base qualities were not supplied. The sample comes from a study of T cell responses to AZD1222 COVID-19 vaccine (dated by TCRdb to the early 2020s). Describing the broader study: A total of approximately 240 trial participants underwent TCR sequencing, of whom some 210 received two doses of AZD1222 and around 25 received two doses of the MenACWY control vaccine. Trial participants were enrolled into age subgroups of 18-55, 56-69 and 70-plus years, which contained 148, 28 and 57 TCR-sequenced participants, respectively. Points the paper makes about the study in general: Participants were mostly white British and included more females than males, and it was suggested by the authors that clonal diversity may have been underestimated. In the small 56-69-year group, the increase in depth fell short of significance, most likely because of low power. Epitopes outside the regions mutated in the B.1.351 and B.1.1.7 variants were reportedly recognized by nearly half of the unique spike-specific TCRs. CD4 TCRs associated with the vaccine covered the entire spike protein, and the dominant responses were in regions 160-218 and 743-854. Because no day 14 peak-response samples were available, repertoires were characterized only after the peak T cell response. Spike-specific TCR breadth and depth rose significantly after two AZD1222 doses compared with day 0 and with MenACWY recipients. Only five or six AZD1222 recipients were SARS-CoV-2 seropositive at baseline, limiting conclusions about previously exposed vaccinees.

The sample's time point label, decoded: about 28 days (+/-7) after the second vaccine dose. Because spike-specific TCR depth and breadth did not differ between the two schedules, AZD1222 recipients who got a second dose at roughly 4 weeks were pooled with those who got a second dose at roughly 12 weeks. The vaccinee samples were drawn from two UK trials, COV001 and COV002, one of which was a single-blind randomized controlled phase 2/3 trial testing AZD1222 (ChAdOx1 nCoV-19) in healthy adults. For TCRbeta chain sequencing, PBMC samples were collected from trial participants at day 0 and at day 28 after the second dose. The CDR3 regions of human TCRbeta chains were analyzed by immunosequencing. As for how the authors treated the data: TCRs in the repertoires were matched against a reference library of SARS-CoV-2-specific TCRs that had been generated with the MIRA antigen-specificity platform. Breadth meant the fraction of unique TCRs that were SARS-CoV-2-associated, whereas depth meant the fraction of total T cells that were SARS-CoV-2-associated. Each spike-specific TCR was assigned to its reactive spike region and to a CD4 or CD8 class using the MIRA data. Log10-transformed breadth and depth values were compared by one-way ANOVA with Sidak's multiple comparisons tests. TCRdb retrieved this table from immuneACCESS and kept in-frame rearrangements only. Not all clones are present; in checked studies, unresolved V genes account for under half, and no reason is known for the remainder. The V and J calls and clone size are taken from that table; D and trimming were inferred from the DNA. The sample table records 120,000 to 150,000 clones; about 90% of these occur just once. About 4% of the sample rests with the top ten.

CDR1 and CDR2 are read off the germline V gene (reference sequence) as DFQATT and SNEGSKA. From the cysteine through the phenylalanine, the CDR3 covers 10 amino acids. Of the read, only the CDR3 DNA is kept; its 30 bases are in frame from base 1. V sheds 4 bases and J sheds 7 bases, leaving 5 bases between their ends. The sequencing used peripheral blood, collected 28 days after the second AZD1222 dose. This receptor was taken from an adult who received the AZD1222 COVID-19 vaccine. The V and J genes are TRBV20-1 and TRBJ2-1, with the D gene not clear enough to name. The DNA sequence follows: TGCAGTGCTATCGCGAATGAGCAGTTCTTC. This yields the protein CSAIANEQFF.